This is a list of T cell receptor beta chains from one sample in a study of T cells in tuberculosis. The table came from immunoSEQ multiplex PCR; TCRdb's copy has only in-frame clones and leaves some out. The sample holds 50,000 to 65,000 clones, approximately 88% seen once. The specimen sequenced was CD1b-GMM tetramer-negative cells sorted from PBMCs. These receptor sequences come from an adult woman with latent tuberculosis. The CDR3 runs from the conserved cysteine through the conserved F or W. A D gene is named only where the DNA matches it firmly. Not all rows give a size; the values are once, few, many and, for expanded clones, a class.

TRBJ2-3	16	TRBD2	once	TRBV5-1	TGCGCCAGCAGCTTTACGACTAGCGCGATCACAGATACGCAGTATTTT	CASSFTTSAITDTQYF
TRBJ1-1	14	-	few	TRBV19	TGTGCCAGTAGTATAGCCAACAGACACACTGAAGCTTTCTTT	CASSIANRHTEAFF
TRBJ2-1	15	-	once	TRBV15	TGTGCCACCAGCAGAGATGTTCAGCGTTGGAATGAGCAGTTCTTC	CATSRDVQRWNEQFF
TRBJ1-2	15	-	-	TRBV5-6	TGTGCCAGCAGCTTGGATCAAAGGGGTAACTATGGCTACACCTTC	CASSLDQRGNYGYTF
TRBJ1-2	13	-	-	TRBV4-2	TGTGCCAGCAGCCAAGATACTGGGGCCGGCTACACCTTC	CASSQDTGAGYTF
TRBJ1-1	18	TRBD1	-	TRBV4-2	TGTGCCAGCAGCCAGCTAAAACGTCTAGACAGGGCGAACACTGAAGCTTTCTTT	CASSQLKRLDRANTEAFF
TRBJ2-5	14	TRBD2	-	TRBV9	TGTGCCAGCAGCGTTTGGGGGGGCCAAGAGACCCAGTACTTC	CASSVWGGQETQYF
TRBJ2-5	13	TRBD2	-	TRBV6-5	TGTGCCAGTTATAGCGGGAGCCAAGAGACCCAGTACTTC	CASYSGSQETQYF
TRBJ1-1	11	-	few	TRBV29-1	TGCAGCGTTTTTCGCGGCACTGAAGCTTTCTTT	CSVFRGTEAFF
TRBJ2-7	11	TRBD2	-	TRBV28	TGTGCCAGCAGCTCTCGAGCGGGAAGGTTCTTC	CASSSRAGRFF
TRBJ1-1	12	-	-	TRBV10-3	TGTGCCATCAGTGAGGGCGGGACTGAAGCTTTCTTT	CAISEGGTEAFF
TRBJ2-1	17	-	-	TRBV7-2	TGTGCCAGCAGCTTAGGGGGCTCGGGCGGCTCCTACAATGAGCAGTTCTTC	CASSLGGSGGSYNEQFF
TRBJ2-5	15	-	-	TRBV28	TGTGCCAGCAGTTTAGCCGGGAACTACCAAGAGACCCAGTACTTC	CASSLAGNYQETQYF
TRBJ2-2	14	-	-	TRBV27	TGTGCCAGCAGTGGGGGACTTAACACCGGGGAGCTGTTTTTT	CASSGGLNTGELFF
TRBJ1-5	13	TRBD1	-	TRBV6-1	TGTGCCAGCAGTGAAGGCAGGGGGCTGGCCCAGCATTTT	CASSEGRGLAQHF
TRBJ2-5	16	TRBD2	-	TRBV4-2	TGTGCCAGCAGCCAAGATCTAGCGGGGGACCAAGAGACCCAGTACTTC	CASSQDLAGDQETQYF
TRBJ2-7	15	TRBD2	-	TRBV14	TGTGCCAGCAGCCAATCTAGCGGCCAAACCTACGAGCAGTACTTC	CASSQSSGQTYEQYF
TRBJ2-3	13	-	once	TRBV30	TGTGCCTGGACCCTCGGGGGGCCAGATACGCAGTATTTT	CAWTLGGPDTQYF